Below are 5 T cell receptor beta chains sequenced from a single sample in a study of OX40 agonist ivuxolimab in advanced cancers. The library was built by means of the immunoSEQ multiplex PCR assay. TCRdb obtained this table from immuneACCESS and retained in-frame rearrangements with V and J assigned. These tables miss some clones; where compared with another copy, unresolved V genes account for less than half of the shortfall, and the remainder is unexplained. The sample includes under 20,000 clones, with roughly 80% observed a single time. The top ten constitute about 20% of the sample. Sequences were derived from CD4+ or CD8+ T cells sorted from blood, sampled in a trial of the OX40 agonist ivuxolimab. These receptors were collected from an adult with an advanced solid tumor such as melanoma, head and neck, liver or kidney cancer.

The V and J genes are TRBV27 and TRBJ2-3; D unresolved. The CDR3 spans 14 residues. The V gene lost 1 base and the J gene lost 2 bases, with 7 bases spanning the gap. Germline CDR1 is MNHEY and CDR2 is SMNVEV (reference sequence). The CDR3 DNA reads TGTGCCAGCAGTTTATTCAGGTTCACAGATACGCAGTATTTT. This translates into CASSLFRFTDTQYF.

V usage is TRBV7-9 and J usage is TRBJ1-4, with D maybe TRBD1 (6 bases). The CDR3 has 14 residues. The V gene lost 1 base and the J gene lost 7 bases, with 10 bases spanning the gap. From germline, CDR1 is SEHNR and CDR2 FQNEAQ (reference sequence). For the CDR3, the DNA is TGTGCCAGCAGCTTAGAGGACAGCCCTGAAAAACTGTTTTTT. Translating it yields CASSLEDSPEKLFF.

This clone ranks as medium-sized. V and J are TRBV5-1 and TRBJ2-7; D ambiguous. CDR3 length equals 14 residues. CDR1 SGHRS and CDR2 YFSETQ come from the germline V gene. The V end was cut by 2 bases, the J end by 6 bases, with 15 bases between. CDR3 loop: CASSFGETSLEQYF. CDR3 nucleotide sequence: TGCGCCAGCAGCTTCGGTGAGACATCGCTCGAGCAGTACTTC.

The V call is TRBV7-6, the J call TRBJ2-1; 11 positions match TRBD2. With 2 bases clipped from V and 0 bases from J, the junction kept 6 bases outside the gene matches. The germline gives CDR1 SGHVS, CDR2 FNYEAQ. This CDR3 has 18 amino acids. For the CDR3, the DNA is TGTGCCAGCAGCTTACGTGGGACTAGCGGATTCTCCTACAATGAGCAGTTCTTC. As protein: CASSLRGTSGFSYNEQFF.

The V call is TRBV19, the J call TRBJ2-5; 7 bases match TRBD1. The length of the CDR3 is 13 residues. J was trimmed by 5 bases and V by 3 bases; bases with no gene match: 3. Germline CDR1 and CDR2: LNHDA and SQIVND (reference sequence). The CDR3 region is CASSMTGKETQYF. CDR3 DNA sequence: TGTGCCAGTAGTATGACAGGGAAGGAGACCCAGTACTTC.